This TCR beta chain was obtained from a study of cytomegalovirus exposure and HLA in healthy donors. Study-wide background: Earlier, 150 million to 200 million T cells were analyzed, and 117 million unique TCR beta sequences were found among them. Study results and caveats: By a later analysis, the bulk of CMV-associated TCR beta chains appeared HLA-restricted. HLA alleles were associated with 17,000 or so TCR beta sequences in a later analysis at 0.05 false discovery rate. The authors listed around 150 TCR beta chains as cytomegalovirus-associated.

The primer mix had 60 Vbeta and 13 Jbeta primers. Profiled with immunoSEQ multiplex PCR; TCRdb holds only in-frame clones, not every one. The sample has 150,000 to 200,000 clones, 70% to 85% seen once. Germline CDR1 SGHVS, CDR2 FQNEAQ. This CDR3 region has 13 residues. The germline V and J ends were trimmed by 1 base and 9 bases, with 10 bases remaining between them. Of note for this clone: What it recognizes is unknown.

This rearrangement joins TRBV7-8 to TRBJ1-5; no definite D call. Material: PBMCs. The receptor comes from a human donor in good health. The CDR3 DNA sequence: TGTGCCAGCAGCTTAGACGGTGTATGGCCCCAGCATTTT. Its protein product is CASSLDGVWPQHF.